A single T cell receptor (beta chain) is shown here with its context. The CDR3 runs 15 residues. The V gene end was trimmed by 6 bases and the J gene end by 9 bases; junction bases not matched to a gene: 16. Germline CDR1 is MDHEN and CDR2 is SYDVKM. The method was immunoSEQ multiplex PCR; TCRdb's version includes in-frame clones alone and lacks a portion of them. Of about 200,000 clones in the sample, about 88% were seen once. The data stem from a study of blood T cell repertoires in COVID-19. This chain connects TRBV28 to TRBJ2-7; 8 nucleotides agree with TRBD1. The sequence derives from a man in his sixties with acute or convalescent COVID-19. The sequencing sample was made of peripheral blood. The CDR3 reads CASRAGGLPRSAQYF. The CDR3 DNA reads as TGTGCCAGCAGGGCAGGGGGCCTCCCGCGATCCGCGCAGTACTTC.